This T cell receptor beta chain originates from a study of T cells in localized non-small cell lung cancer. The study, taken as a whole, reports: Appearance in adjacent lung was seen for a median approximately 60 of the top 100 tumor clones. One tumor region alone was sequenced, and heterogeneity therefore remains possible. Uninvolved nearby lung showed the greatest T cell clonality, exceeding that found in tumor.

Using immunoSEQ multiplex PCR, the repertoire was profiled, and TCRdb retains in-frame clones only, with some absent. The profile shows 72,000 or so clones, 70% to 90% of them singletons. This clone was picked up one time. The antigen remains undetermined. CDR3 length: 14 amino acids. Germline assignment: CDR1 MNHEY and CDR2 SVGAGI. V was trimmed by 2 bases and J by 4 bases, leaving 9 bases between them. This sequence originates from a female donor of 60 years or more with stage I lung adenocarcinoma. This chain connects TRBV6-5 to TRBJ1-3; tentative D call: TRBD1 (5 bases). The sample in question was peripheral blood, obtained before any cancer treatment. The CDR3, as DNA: TGTGCCAGCAGTTACGGGGGGAGCGGAAACACCATATATTTT. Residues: CASSYGGSGNTIYF.